The 25 T cell receptor beta chains listed next were all sequenced from one sample in a study of blood T cell repertoires in COVID-19. The protocol was immunoSEQ multiplex PCR, while the TCRdb copy is restricted to in-frame clones and leaves out a portion. The sample carries 250,000 to 350,000 clones, about 87% recorded once. Sequencing used peripheral blood. These receptor sequences come from a woman aged 45-65 years with COVID-19, enrolled during active disease.

The J gene is TRBJ2-1, the V gene TRBV19; 10 bases fit TRBD2. The CDR3 has 14 amino acids. Germline trimming cut 7 bases from V and 4 bases from J; bases unmatched to any gene: 4. The germline CDR1 and CDR2 sequences are LNHDA and SQIVND (reference sequence). This CDR3 reads CASNPSGSYNEQFF. CDR3 sequence (DNA): TGTGCCAGTAACCCTAGCGGGAGTTACAATGAGCAGTTCTTC.

This chain connects TRBV6-5 to TRBJ1-4; the D gene is possibly TRBD1 (6 bases). The V gene's germline CDR1 is MNHEY and CDR2 SVGAGI. The V gene lost 4 bases and the J gene lost 7 bases, with 19 bases spanning the gap. This CDR3 is built from 16 residues. CDR3 bases: TGTGCCAGCAGTTTCACCGGGACACCGAAGGGTGAAAAACTGTTTTTT. This encodes CASSFTGTPKGEKLFF.

This chain joins TRBV28 and TRBJ1-2; maybe TRBD1 (6 bases). Germline values: CDR1 MDHEN, CDR2 SYDVKM. CDR3 size: 14 residues. V lost 3 bases and J lost 4, with 12 bases in between. The CDR3 here is CASSLGQPPYGYTF. DNA for the CDR3: TGTGCCAGCAGTTTGGGACAACCTCCCTATGGCTACACCTTC.

The chain uses TRBV11-2 and TRBJ2-7, with 7 bases that match TRBD2. V lost 4 bases, J lost 5 bases, and 11 bases stayed unmatched. The CDR3 length is 15 residues. Per the germline V gene, CDR1 is SGHAT and CDR2 is FQNNGV. Here the CDR3 reads CASSSVRGTIHEQYF. The DNA for the CDR3 is TGTGCCAGCAGCTCTGTTCGGGGGACTATCCACGAGCAGTACTTC.

The chain has TRBV20-1 and TRBJ2-6; D is unresolved. Germline CDR1 and CDR2: DFQATT and SNEGSKA (reference sequence). The CDR3 runs 13 residues. Trimming stripped 3 bases from V and 2 bases from J, with 5 bases between. CDR3 nucleotides: TGCAGTGCTAGTGCTACTGGGGCCAACGTCCTGACTTTC. Its protein product is CSASATGANVLTF.

This clone has just one count. V usage is TRBV30 and J usage is TRBJ1-2; D ambiguous. CDR1 and CDR2 (germline): GTSNPN, SVGIG (reference sequence). V was clipped by 0 bases and J by 2 bases, with 13 bases between them. The CDR3 runs to 15 residues. CDR3 in amino acids: CAWSVLNTGNYGYTF. CDR3 nucleotide sequence: TGTGCCTGGAGTGTTCTCAATACGGGAAACTATGGCTACACCTTC.

The chain employs TRBV7-9 and TRBJ2-3, with TRBD2 as a possible D gene (6 bases). This CDR3 is built from 17 residues. In germline, CDR1 is SEHNR, CDR2 FQNEAQ (reference sequence). The germline V and J ends were trimmed by 0 bases and 4 bases, with 17 bases remaining between them. The CDR3: CASSLALGGGGADTQYF. The CDR3 region has the DNA TGTGCCAGCAGCTTAGCGCTGGGGGGAGGTGGAGCAGATACGCAGTATTTT.

The chain uses TRBV27 and TRBJ2-3; 8 bases fit TRBD2. This CDR3 comprises 15 residues. With 7 bases clipped from V and 3 bases from J, the junction kept 9 bases outside the gene matches. The germline V gene has CDR1 MNHEY and CDR2 SMNVEV (reference sequence). The CDR3 bases are TGTGCCAGCACTCCTTGGGGCGGGAGGACAGATACGCAGTATTTT. Protein sequence: CASTPWGGRTDTQYF.

V gene TRBV6-5 combines with J gene TRBJ1-2; weak D call: TRBD1 (5 bases). This CDR3 region has 13 residues. Trimming removed 8 bases at V and 4 bases at J, with 14 bases between. Germline CDR1 and CDR2: MNHEY and SVGAGI. CDR3 amino acids: CASLGGSSYGYTF. The CDR3 DNA reads TGTGCCAGCTTGGGGGGGTCCTCCTATGGCTACACCTTC.

V gene TRBV10-2 combines with J gene TRBJ2-2, with D perhaps TRBD2 (6 bases). Trimming pared 1 base from V and 6 bases from J, leaving 12 bases between. This CDR3 has 15 residues. The V gene's germline CDR1 is WSHSY and CDR2 SAAADI. The CDR3 DNA follows: TGCGCCAGCAGTGAGTTAGGACTATCTTCCGGGGAGCTGTTTTTT. Its translation is CASSELGLSSGELFF.

The gene calls are TRBV5-1 and TRBJ2-1; 10 bases are shared with TRBD2. This CDR3 is 16 amino acids long. The V gene end was trimmed by 3 bases and the J gene end by 0 bases; junction bases not matched to a gene: 3. Germline CDR1 is SGHRS and CDR2 is YFSETQ. The CDR3 DNA follows: TGCGCCAGCAGCTCGGGACTAGCGTTCTCCTACAATGAGCAGTTCTTC. It yields the protein CASSSGLAFSYNEQFF.

The table lists this clone with a few counts. This chain uses TRBV7-9 with TRBJ2-7; 7 bases align to TRBD1. J lost 9 bases, V lost 6 bases, and 8 bases had no gene match. The CDR3 is 12 amino acids. The germline V gene encodes CDR1 SEHNR and CDR2 FQNEAQ (reference sequence). This CDR3 is CASRRDSFAQYF. The CDR3 DNA follows: TGTGCCAGCAGACGGGACAGCTTCGCGCAGTACTTC.

The chain employs TRBV19 and TRBJ2-7, with TRBD2 matching over 8 bases. J lost 2 bases, V lost 1 base, and 10 bases had no gene match. CDR3 length equals 17 residues. Germline V lookup: CDR1 LNHDA, CDR2 SQIVND (reference sequence). Here the CDR3 DNA reads TGTGCCAGTAGTATAGGGCTCGGGAGGGGGACAACCTACGAGCAGTACTTC. Its protein product is CASSIGLGRGTTYEQYF.

This chain connects TRBV30 to TRBJ1-1, with 9 positions matching TRBD1. V trimming: 4 bases; J trimming: 2 bases; junction bases outside the gene matches: 2. CDR1 and CDR2 (germline): GTSNPN, SVGIG (reference sequence). This CDR3 comprises 13 residues. The CDR3 reads CAWKGQGNTEAFF. Here the CDR3 DNA reads TGTGCCTGGAAGGGACAGGGTAACACTGAAGCTTTCTTT.

The chain couples TRBV19 to TRBJ1-5, with D possibly TRBD1 on 5 matching bases. Germline V gene sequence: CDR1 LNHDA, CDR2 SQIVND (reference sequence). The CDR3 spans 13 residues. V was pared by 9 bases and J by 4 bases, with 13 bases between. The CDR3 DNA is TGTGCCAGCACCGGGGGGAGTAATCAGCCCCAGCATTTT. As protein: CASTGGSNQPQHF.

The chain links TRBV7-9 to TRBJ2-7; 15 bases fit TRBD2. This CDR3 is built from 15 residues. Germline CDR1 SEHNR, CDR2 FQNEAQ (reference sequence). Trimming at V came to 5 bases and at J to 3 bases, leaving 2 bases not matched to a gene. This CDR3 reads CASSRGLAGGYEQYF. For the CDR3, the DNA is TGTGCCAGCAGCCGGGGACTAGCGGGAGGCTACGAGCAGTACTTC. The full variable domain, with the rest looked up from reference TRBV7-9 and TRBJ2-7, is DTGVSQNPRHKITKRGQNVTFRCDPISEHNRLYWYRQTLGQGPEFLTYFQNEAQLEKSRLLSDRFSAERPKGSFSTLEIQRTEQGDSAMYLCASSRGLAGGYEQYFGPGTRLTVT.

V and J are TRBV5-4 and TRBJ1-2, with 8 nucleotides matching TRBD1. This CDR3 is 14 amino acids long. Trimming took 4 bases from V and 5 from J; bases not matched to a gene: 7. Germline CDR1 is SGHNT and CDR2 is YYREEE (reference sequence). The CDR3 nucleotides read TGTGCCAGCAGCCCCGGACAGGGACGGTATGGCTACACCTTC. Its translation is CASSPGQGRYGYTF. Full variable domain (missing parts from reference TRBV5-4 and TRBJ1-2): ETGVTQSPTHLIKTRGQQVTLRCSSQSGHNTVSWYQQALGQGPQFIFQYYREEENGRGNFPPRFSGLQFPNYSSELNVNALELDDSALYLCASSPGQGRYGYTFGSGTRLTVV.

The V gene is TRBV9, the J gene TRBJ1-1; D gene uncertain. Germline V gives CDR1 SGDLS, CDR2 YYNGEE. This CDR3 comprises 12 residues. Trimming stripped 4 bases from V and 2 bases from J, with 6 bases between. CDR3 amino acids: CASSPLNTEAFF. CDR3 bases: TGTGCCAGCAGCCCTCTTAACACTGAAGCTTTCTTT.

The V call is TRBV19, the J call TRBJ2-1; the D is unclear. The CDR3 is 14 amino acids. Germline V CDR1 and CDR2: LNHDA, SQIVND (reference sequence). Between the trimmed V and J ends, which lost 3 bases and 6 bases, there was a span of 12 bases. DNA for the CDR3: TGTGCCAGTAGTATCCTGGCTCCCCGCAATGAGCAGTTCTTC. It specifies CASSILAPRNEQFF.

This chain connects TRBV24-1 to TRBJ2-3; 9 bases are a match to TRBD2. V was pared by 8 bases and J by 4 bases, with 3 bases of the junction left unmatched. CDR3 length: 13 residues. The V gene's germline CDR1 is KGHDR and CDR2 SFDVKD. This CDR3 reads CATKTSGADTQYF. As DNA, the CDR3 is TGTGCCACCAAGACTAGCGGCGCAGATACGCAGTATTTT.

The CDR3, as DNA: TGCGCCAGCAGTCAATCGGGGCTAGGAGGGACTAACTATGGCTACACCTTC. Amino acids: CASSQSGLGGTNYGYTF. The chain carries TRBV23-1 and TRBJ1-2, with a weak D call TRBD1 (5 bases). TRBV23-1 belongs to the ORF category, with a function that is uncertain. V shed 0 bases and J shed 0 bases, with 14 bases lying between them. This CDR3 region has 17 residues.

This sequence joins TRBV7-6 and TRBJ2-7; 8 bases match TRBD2. The CDR3 contains 17 residues. CDR1 and CDR2 from the germline V gene are SGHVS and FNYEAQ. V gave up 1 base and J gave up 4 bases; unmatched junction bases: 12. DNA of the CDR3: TGTGCCAGCAGCTTAGGGAGGTCCAGCGGGAGTAGGTACGAGCAGTACTTC. Translated, it gives CASSLGRSSGSRYEQYF.

The chain is built from TRBV5-1 and TRBJ2-2; D gene ambiguous. Trimming cost V 2 bases and J 3 bases, with 11 bases left between them. This CDR3 is 15 amino acids long. Germline assignment: CDR1 SGHRS and CDR2 YFSETQ. The CDR3 sequence is CASSLNTAHTGELFF. The CDR3 DNA reads TGCGCCAGCAGCTTAAATACCGCGCACACCGGGGAGCTGTTTTTT.

This clone is a singleton in its sample. The chain employs TRBV24-1 and TRBJ1-5, with a weak D call TRBD1 (6 bases). V was shortened by 6 bases and J by 7 bases, with 9 bases between the two germline ends. There are 12 residues in the CDR3. Germline V gene data show CDR1 as KGHDR and CDR2 as SFDVKD. CDR3 in amino acids: CATSTGIQPQHF. The CDR3 DNA reads as TGTGCCACCAGTACAGGGATCCAGCCCCAGCATTTT.

V gene TRBV2 combines with J gene TRBJ1-2, with 7 bases aligning to TRBD1. The germline gives CDR1 SNHLY, CDR2 FYNNEI. V shed 3 bases and J 14 bases; nucleotides not matched to a gene: 6. This CDR3 spans 11 amino acids. For the CDR3, the DNA is TGTGCCAGCAGTGACGACAGGGTGGCGACCTTC. Protein: CASSDDRVATF.